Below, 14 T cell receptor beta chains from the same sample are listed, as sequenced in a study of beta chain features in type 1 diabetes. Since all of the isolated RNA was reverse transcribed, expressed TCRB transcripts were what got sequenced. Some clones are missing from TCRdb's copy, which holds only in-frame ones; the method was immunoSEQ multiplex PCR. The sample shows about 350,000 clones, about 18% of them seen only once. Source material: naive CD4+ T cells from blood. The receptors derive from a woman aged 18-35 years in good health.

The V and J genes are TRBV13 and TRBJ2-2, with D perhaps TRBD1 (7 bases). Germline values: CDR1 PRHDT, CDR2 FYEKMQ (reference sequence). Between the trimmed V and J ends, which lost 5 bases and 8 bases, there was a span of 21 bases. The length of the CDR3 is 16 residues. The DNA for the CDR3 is TGTGCCAGCAGCCGGGACAGAGGACCGGGGGTAGGGGAGCTGTTTTTT. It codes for CASSRDRGPGVGELFF.

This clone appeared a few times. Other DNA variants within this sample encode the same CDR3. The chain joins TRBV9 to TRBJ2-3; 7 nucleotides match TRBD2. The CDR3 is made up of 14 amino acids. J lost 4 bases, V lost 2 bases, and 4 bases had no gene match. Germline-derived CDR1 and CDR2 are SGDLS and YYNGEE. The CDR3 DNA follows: TGTGCCAGCAGCGTTTCCGGGGGGTCAGATACGCAGTATTTT. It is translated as CASSVSGGSDTQYF.

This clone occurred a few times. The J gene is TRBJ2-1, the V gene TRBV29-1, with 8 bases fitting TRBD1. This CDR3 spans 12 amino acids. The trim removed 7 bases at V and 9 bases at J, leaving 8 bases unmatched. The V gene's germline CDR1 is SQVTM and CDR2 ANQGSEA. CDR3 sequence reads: CSGSGTGREQFF. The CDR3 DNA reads TGCAGCGGGTCCGGGACAGGTCGTGAGCAGTTCTTC.

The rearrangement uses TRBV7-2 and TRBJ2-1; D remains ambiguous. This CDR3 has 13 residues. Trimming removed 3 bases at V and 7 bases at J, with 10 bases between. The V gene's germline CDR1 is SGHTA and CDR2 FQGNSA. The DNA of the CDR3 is TGTGCCAGCAGCTTCCCCGGTCCTAATGAGCAGTTCTTC. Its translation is CASSFPGPNEQFF.

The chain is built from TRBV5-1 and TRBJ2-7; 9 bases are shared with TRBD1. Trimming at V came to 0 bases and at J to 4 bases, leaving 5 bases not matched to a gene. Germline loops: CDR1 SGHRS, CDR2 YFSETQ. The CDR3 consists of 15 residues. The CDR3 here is CASSLVTGGDYEQYF. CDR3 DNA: TGCGCCAGCAGCTTGGTGACAGGGGGGGATTACGAGCAGTACTTC.

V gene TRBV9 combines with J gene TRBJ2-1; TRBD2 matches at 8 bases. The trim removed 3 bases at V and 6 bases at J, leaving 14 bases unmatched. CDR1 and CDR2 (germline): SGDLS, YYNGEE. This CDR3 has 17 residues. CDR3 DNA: TGTGCCAGCAGCGCCTCACTAGCGGCGGCCAACCTCAATGAGCAGTTCTTC. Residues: CASSASLAAANLNEQFF.

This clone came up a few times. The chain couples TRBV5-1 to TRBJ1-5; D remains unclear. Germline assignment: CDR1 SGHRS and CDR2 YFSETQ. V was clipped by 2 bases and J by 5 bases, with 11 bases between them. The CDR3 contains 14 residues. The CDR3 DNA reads TGCGCCAGCAGCTTCGACTCCAACGATCAGCCCCAGCATTTT. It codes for CASSFDSNDQPQHF.

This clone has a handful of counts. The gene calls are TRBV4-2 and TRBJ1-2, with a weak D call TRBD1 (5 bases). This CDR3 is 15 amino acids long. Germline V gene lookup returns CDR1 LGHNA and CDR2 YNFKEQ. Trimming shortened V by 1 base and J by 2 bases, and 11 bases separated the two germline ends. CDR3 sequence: CASSQGSRANYGYTF. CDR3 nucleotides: TGTGCCAGCAGCCAAGGTTCCAGGGCCAACTATGGCTACACCTTC.

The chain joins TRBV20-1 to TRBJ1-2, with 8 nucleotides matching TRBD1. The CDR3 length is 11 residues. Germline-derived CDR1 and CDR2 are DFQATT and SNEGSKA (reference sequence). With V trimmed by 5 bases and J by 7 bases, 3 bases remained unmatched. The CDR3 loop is CSAAQGAGYTF. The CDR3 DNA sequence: TGCAGTGCTGCTCAGGGGGCTGGCTACACCTTC.

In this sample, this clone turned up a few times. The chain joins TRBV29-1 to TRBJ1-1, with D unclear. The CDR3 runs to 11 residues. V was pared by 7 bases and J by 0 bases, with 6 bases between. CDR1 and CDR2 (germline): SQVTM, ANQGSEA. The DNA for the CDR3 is TGCAGCGCCCAGATGAACACTGAAGCTTTCTTT. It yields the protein CSAQMNTEAFF.

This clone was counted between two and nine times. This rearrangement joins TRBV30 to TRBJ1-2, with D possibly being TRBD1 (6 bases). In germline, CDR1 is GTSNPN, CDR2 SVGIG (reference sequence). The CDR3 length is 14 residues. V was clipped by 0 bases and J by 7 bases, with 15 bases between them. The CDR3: CAWSVGRGRSGYTF. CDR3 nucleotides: TGTGCCTGGAGTGTAGGCAGGGGAAGGAGTGGCTACACCTTC.

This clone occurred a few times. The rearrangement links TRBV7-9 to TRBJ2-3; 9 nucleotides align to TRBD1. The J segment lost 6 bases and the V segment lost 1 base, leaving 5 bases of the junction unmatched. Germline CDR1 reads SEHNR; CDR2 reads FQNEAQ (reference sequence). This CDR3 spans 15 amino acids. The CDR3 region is CASSLGDRDPDTQYF. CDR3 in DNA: TGTGCCAGCAGCTTAGGGGACAGGGATCCGGATACGCAGTATTTT.

The CDR3: CASRRNREGAYNEQFF. For the CDR3, the DNA is TGTGCCAGCAGACGAAACAGGGAGGGCGCCTACAATGAGCAGTTCTTC. The V call is TRBV7-9, the J call TRBJ2-1; tentative D call: TRBD2 (7 bases). The CDR3 has 16 residues. The V gene lost 6 bases and the J gene lost 2 bases, with 17 bases spanning the gap. Germline lookup yields CDR1 SEHNR and CDR2 FQNEAQ (reference sequence).

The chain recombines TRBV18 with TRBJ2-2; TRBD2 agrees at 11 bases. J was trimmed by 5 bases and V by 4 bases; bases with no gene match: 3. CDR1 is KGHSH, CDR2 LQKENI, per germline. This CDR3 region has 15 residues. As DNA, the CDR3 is TGTGCCAGCTCACGGACTAGCGGGCTGACCGGGGAGCTGTTTTTT. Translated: CASSRTSGLTGELFF.